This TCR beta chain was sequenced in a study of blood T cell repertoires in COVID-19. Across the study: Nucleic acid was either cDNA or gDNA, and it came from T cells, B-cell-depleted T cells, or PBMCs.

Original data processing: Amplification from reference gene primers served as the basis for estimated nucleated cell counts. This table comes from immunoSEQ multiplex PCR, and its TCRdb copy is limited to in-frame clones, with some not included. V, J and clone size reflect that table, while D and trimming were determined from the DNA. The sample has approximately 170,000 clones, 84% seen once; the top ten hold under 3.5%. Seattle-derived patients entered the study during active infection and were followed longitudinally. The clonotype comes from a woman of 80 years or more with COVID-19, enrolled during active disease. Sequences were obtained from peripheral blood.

CDR3 amino acids: CASSLAQNSYEQYF. The DNA of the CDR3 is TGTGCCAGCAGCTTAGCGCAGAACTCCTACGAGCAGTACTTC. This chain uses TRBV13 with TRBJ2-7, with D uncertain. CDR1 and CDR2 (germline): PRHDT, FYEKMQ (reference sequence). V lost 1 base to trimming and J lost 0 bases, with 7 bases between them. The CDR3 extends over 14 amino acids.